Shown below are 25 T cell receptor beta chains from a single sample sequenced in a study of blood T cell repertoires in COVID-19. The repertoire was sequenced with immunoSEQ multiplex PCR; TCRdb's copy has only in-frame clones and lacks some. In the table there are 90,000 to 120,000 clones, about 87% of which are singletons. Sequencing used peripheral blood. Receptor source: a middle-aged man with active or convalescent COVID-19.

This clone was seen more than once but under ten times. The chain joins TRBV20-1 to TRBJ2-3; 7 bases are shared with TRBD2. Looked up from germline, CDR1 is DFQATT and CDR2 is SNEGSKA (reference sequence). V was clipped by 3 bases and J by 4 bases; unmatched bases: 13. The CDR3 length is 16 residues. The CDR3 coding sequence is TGCAGTGCTAGTGGCCGGGAGGCAGGGAGTTCAGATACGCAGTATTTT. Translating gives CSASGREAGSSDTQYF.

This rearrangement joins TRBV28 to TRBJ1-2; 12 positions agree with TRBD1. CDR1 is MDHEN and CDR2 is SYDVKM in the germline V gene. V lost 5 bases and J lost 8; bases outside the gene matches: 12. The CDR3 loop spans 16 amino acids. The CDR3 sequence: CASSTPLRDRGLGYTF. The CDR3 coding sequence is TGTGCCAGCAGTACACCTCTCCGGGACAGGGGGCTGGGCTACACCTTC.

The V call is TRBV7-6, the J call TRBJ2-1, with TRBD2 matching over 10 bases. The ends lost 1 base at V and 4 bases at J; junction bases unmatched: 7. The V gene's germline CDR1 is SGHVS and CDR2 FNYEAQ. The CDR3 runs to 17 residues. CDR3 loop: CASSLVLAGAPYNEQFF. In nucleotides, the CDR3 is TGTGCCAGCAGCTTAGTGCTAGCGGGAGCCCCGTACAATGAGCAGTTCTTC. The variable domain in full, completed from reference TRBV7-6 and TRBJ2-1, reads GAGVSQSPRYKVTKRGQDVALRCDPISGHVSLYWYRQALGQGPEFLTYFNYEAQQDKSGLPNDRFSAERPEGSISTLTIQRTEQRDSAMYRCASSLVLAGAPYNEQFFGPGTRLTVL.

The CDR3 region has the DNA TGTGCCTGGAGTGCAGGGGCAGAATCACCCCTCCACTTT. Amino acid sequence: CAWSAGAESPLHF. V and J are TRBV30 and TRBJ1-6; D is perhaps TRBD1 (6 bases). CDR1 and CDR2 from the germline V gene are GTSNPN and SVGIG (reference sequence). With 1 base removed from V and 10 bases from J, the gap between germline ends came to 11 bases. CDR3 length: 13 residues.

J is TRBJ2-1 and V is TRBV21-1; TRBD2 is the table's D call and was not checked against the DNA. TRBV21-1 represents a pseudogene. This CDR3 has 16 residues. CDR3 residues: CASSKAVGLAGNEQFF. The CDR3 DNA sequence: TGTGCCAGCAGCAAAGCGGTTGGACTAGCCGGAAATGAGCAGTTCTTC.

This chain uses TRBV7-2 with TRBJ2-3, with 9 bases fitting TRBD2. Germline V gives CDR1 SGHTA, CDR2 FQGNSA. This CDR3 is built from 16 residues. V lost 5 bases, J lost 6 bases, and 12 bases stayed unmatched. The CDR3 sequence is CASSQTSGSLLDTQYF. In DNA form, the CDR3 reads TGTGCCAGCAGCCAGACTAGCGGTTCCTTGTTGGATACGCAGTATTTT.

The chain uses TRBV6-5 and TRBJ1-1, with TRBD1 identical over 9 bases. CDR1 MNHEY and CDR2 SVGAGI come from the germline V gene. The CDR3 length is 13 residues. Losses at the gene ends were 6 bases for V and 4 bases for J; bases not matched to a gene: 3. The CDR3 nucleotides are TGTGCCAGCAGCTCGACAGGGGGCACTGAAGCTTTCTTT. It codes for CASSSTGGTEAFF.

The chain couples TRBV5-8 to TRBJ2-1; D is unclear. Per germline, CDR1 SGHTS and CDR2 YDEGEE. Trimming cost V 0 bases and J 0 bases, with 13 bases left between them. CDR3 length: 17 residues. This CDR3 is CASSLVTSMSSYNEQFF. CDR3 bases: TGTGCCAGCAGCTTGGTGACATCCATGAGCTCCTACAATGAGCAGTTCTTC.

V and J are TRBV19 and TRBJ1-6; TRBD1 aligns across 7 bases. The CDR3 spans 16 residues. Trimming removed 7 bases from V and 13 bases from J; junction bases left unmatched: 19. CDR1 is LNHDA and CDR2 is SQIVND in the germline V gene (reference sequence). As DNA, the CDR3 is TGTGCCAGTACCCTACTCTTCGAGGACAGGCCTAGGCCCCTCCACTTT. This sequence encodes CASTLLFEDRPRPLHF.

J is TRBJ1-5 and V is TRBV6-6, with 9 bases that match TRBD1. The germline V gene encodes CDR1 MNHNY and CDR2 SVGAGI (reference sequence). The CDR3 has 16 amino acids. With V trimmed by 3 bases and J by 4 bases, 7 bases remained unmatched. CDR3 nucleotides: TGTGCCAGCAGTTATAAATCGGGACAGGGAAATCAGCCCCAGCATTTT. It encodes CASSYKSGQGNQPQHF.

This chain links TRBV6-1 with TRBJ1-1; 8 bases are a match to TRBD1. Germline trimming cut 2 bases from V and 6 bases from J; bases unmatched to any gene: 2. Germline V gene lookup returns CDR1 MNHNS and CDR2 SASEGT. The CDR3 is 13 residues long. CDR3 sequence: CASSERTGSEAFF. CDR3 nucleotides: TGTGCCAGCAGTGAACGGACAGGGTCTGAAGCTTTCTTT.

V usage is TRBV28 and J usage is TRBJ1-6; D is unresolved. The CDR3 sequence is 15 residues long. Per germline, CDR1 MDHEN and CDR2 SYDVKM. The V end lost 6 bases, the J end lost 11 bases, and 20 bases lay between the germline ends. CDR3 amino acids: CASRVRADRGTPLHF. CDR3 DNA sequence: TGTGCCAGCAGAGTCAGAGCAGATCGGGGAACACCCCTCCACTTT.

This chain uses TRBV5-1 with TRBJ2-7, with TRBD1 as a possible D gene (6 bases). The CDR3 covers 13 residues. V was trimmed by 4 bases and J by 6 bases, leaving 14 bases between them. The germline gives CDR1 SGHRS, CDR2 YFSETQ. The CDR3 nucleotides are TGCGCCAGCAGCCCAACACAGGGCCGCGAGCAGTACTTC. Translation gives CASSPTQGREQYF.

The CDR3 sequence: CASSASGTVSYEQYF. The CDR3 DNA reads TGCGCCAGCAGCGCCTCCGGGACAGTCTCCTACGAGCAGTACTTC. The chain uses TRBV5-1 and TRBJ2-7, with 7 bases matching TRBD1. Trimming at V came to 4 bases and at J to 0 bases, leaving 7 bases not matched to a gene. This CDR3 is 15 amino acids long. The V gene's germline CDR1 is SGHRS and CDR2 YFSETQ.

This chain connects TRBV7-2 to TRBJ2-2, with D perhaps TRBD1 (5 bases). The CDR3 runs to 16 residues. Germline V gene lookup returns CDR1 SGHTA and CDR2 FQGNSA. Trimming stripped 5 bases from V and 1 base from J, with 14 bases between. The CDR3 region has the DNA TGTGCCAGCAGCCAACCCAGGGCATTGAACACCGGGGAGCTGTTTTTT. It encodes CASSQPRALNTGELFF.

The V call is TRBV5-4, the J call TRBJ1-4; D unresolved. Germline V gene data show CDR1 as SGHNT and CDR2 as YYREEE (reference sequence). The V end was cut by 1 base, the J end by 3 bases, with 7 bases between. The CDR3 contains 14 residues. CDR3 bases: TGTGCCAGCAGCTTGTCAGGTCCTAATGAAAAACTGTTTTTT. Protein: CASSLSGPNEKLFF.

V gene TRBV2 combines with J gene TRBJ2-1, with TRBD2 matching over 11 bases. V was clipped by 6 bases and J by 7 bases; unmatched bases: 8. CDR1 and CDR2 (germline): SNHLY, FYNNEI. The CDR3 is 15 residues long. CDR3 region: CASSNSGTSGNEQFF. Written as DNA, the CDR3 is TGTGCCAGCAGCAATTCTGGGACTAGCGGTAATGAGCAGTTCTTC.

The DNA of the CDR3 is TGTGCCACCAGTGATCCAAGCACAGATACGCAGTATTTT. Protein: CATSDPSTDTQYF. The genes are TRBV24-1 and TRBJ2-3; D gene unclear. In germline, CDR1 is KGHDR, CDR2 SFDVKD. V lost 3 bases and J 0 bases, leaving 3 bases between the germline ends. This CDR3 has 13 amino acids.

The chain has TRBV10-3 and TRBJ2-1, with TRBD1 matching over 8 bases. The trim removed 4 bases at V and 11 bases at J, leaving 1 base unmatched. The length of the CDR3 is 11 residues. Looked up from germline, CDR1 is ENHRY and CDR2 is SYGVKD. The CDR3 sequence: CAISGTGKQFF. The CDR3 nucleotides read TGTGCCATCAGTGGGACAGGGAAGCAGTTCTTC.

The gene calls are TRBV18 and TRBJ2-5; 8 bases match TRBD1. J lost 4 bases, V lost 6 bases, and 10 bases had no gene match. The CDR3 sequence is 15 residues long. Germline CDR1 is KGHSH and CDR2 is LQKENI. The CDR3 loop is CASSGNRGSSETQYF. The CDR3 region has the DNA TGTGCCAGCTCGGGGAACAGGGGGAGTTCAGAGACCCAGTACTTC. Variable domain in full (rest from reference TRBV18 and TRBJ2-5): NAGVMQNPRHLVRRRGQEARLRCSPMKGHSHVYWYRQLPEEGLKFMVYLQKENIIDESGMPKERFSAEFPKEGPSILRIQQVVRGDSAAYFCASSGNRGSSETQYFGPGTRLLVL.

V and J are TRBV18 and TRBJ2-7; possible D gene TRBD1, 6 bases. Germline-derived CDR1 and CDR2 are KGHSH and LQKENI. Trimming stripped 4 bases from V and 4 bases from J, with 11 bases between. There are 13 residues in the CDR3. CDR3 in DNA: TGTGCCAGCTCACTCCAGGACAGATACGAGCAGTACTTC. Its protein is CASSLQDRYEQYF.

V gene TRBV21-1 combines with J gene TRBJ1-2. TRBV21-1 is annotated as a pseudogene. The CDR3 loop spans 18 amino acids. Written as DNA, the CDR3 is TGTGCCAGCAGCAAAGGTGGGGAGGGGAGTAAGCGTTACTATGGCTACACCTTC. Its translation is CASSKGGEGSKRYYGYTF.

V is TRBV9 and J is TRBJ2-1; D is perhaps TRBD2 (5 bases). This CDR3 has 15 amino acids. V was cut by 4 bases and J by 0 bases, with 11 bases left in between. The germline gives CDR1 SGDLS, CDR2 YYNGEE. The CDR3 protein is CASSPSGSSYNEQFF. For the CDR3, the DNA is TGTGCCAGCAGCCCGTCGGGGAGCTCCTACAATGAGCAGTTCTTC.

The V gene is TRBV7-8, the J gene TRBJ1-6; D possibly corresponds to TRBD1 (5 bases). Trimming took 0 bases from V and 8 from J, leaving 11 bases between them. CDR3 length: 15 amino acids. Germline CDR1 SGHVS, CDR2 FQNEAQ. CDR3 coding DNA: TGTGCCAGCAGCTTAGCAGGGGTTCCAGATTCACCCCTCCACTTT. Amino acid sequence: CASSLAGVPDSPLHF.

The genes are TRBV6-6 and TRBJ2-1; 8 bases map to TRBD1. V shed 6 bases and J 7 bases; nucleotides not matched to a gene: 5. The CDR3 has 13 amino acids. Germline V gene sequence: CDR1 MNHNY, CDR2 SVGAGI (reference sequence). CDR3 region: CASSWDRKNEQFF. The CDR3 DNA is TGTGCCAGCAGCTGGGACAGGAAAAATGAGCAGTTCTTC.